This TCR beta chain was retrieved from a study of blood T cell repertoires in COVID-19. About the study: Specimens from acute and convalescent COVID-19 originated in the United States, Italy and Spain.

In the original analysis: How many nucleated cells were present was estimated from reference gene primer amplification. Clones were sequenced by immunoSEQ multiplex PCR, and TCRdb holds only the in-frame ones, with some missing. The V and J calls and clone size are taken from that table; D and trimming were inferred from the DNA. The sample records about 480,000 clones, roughly nine tenths being singletons. The specimen was peripheral blood. This receptor was obtained from a man between 18 and 35 years old with COVID-19, enrolled during active disease.

The DNA for the CDR3 is TGTGCCAGCAGCCCGACAGGGCCCAGTAAGGACAATGAGCAGTTCTTC. As protein: CASSPTGPSKDNEQFF. This chain joins TRBV7-9 and TRBJ2-1; 7 bases are a match to TRBD1. Trimming took 5 bases from V and 5 from J; bases not matched to a gene: 12. The CDR3 consists of 16 residues. Germline V gene sequence: CDR1 SEHNR, CDR2 FQNEAQ (reference sequence).